This is a list of T cell receptor beta chains from one sample in a study of blood T cell repertoires in COVID-19. Some clones are missing from TCRdb's copy, which holds only in-frame ones; the method was immunoSEQ multiplex PCR. This sample yields around 300,000 clones, of which around four fifths are seen a single time; approximately 9% belongs to the top ten. The source material was peripheral blood. The receptors stem from a woman between 50 and 59 years old who had recovered from COVID-19. CDR3s include the opening cysteine and the closing phenylalanine or tryptophan. A D gene is named only where the DNA matches it firmly. A clone size is listed for some rows: how often the clone was seen (once, few, many), or a class if it is expanded.

abundance: -
j_gene: TRBJ1-2
d_gene: TRBD1
v_gene: TRBV20-1
CDR3aa: CSASMAQGGYGYTF
CDR3nt: TGCAGTGCTAGTATGGCACAGGGGGGCTATGGCTACACCTTC

abundance: few
j_gene: TRBJ2-7
d_gene: TRBD2
v_gene: TRBV5-6
CDR3aa: CASSLAGRSRRSSYEQYF
CDR3nt: TGTGCCAGCAGCTTGGCCGGGAGGTCTCGGAGGAGCTCCTACGAGCAGTACTTC

abundance: -
j_gene: TRBJ2-7
d_gene: TRBD2
v_gene: TRBV6-5
CDR3aa: CASGTGGAGEQYF
CDR3nt: TGTGCCAGCGGCACCGGGGGGGCCGGTGAGCAGTACTTC

abundance: -
j_gene: TRBJ2-3
d_gene: -
v_gene: TRBV28
CDR3aa: CASSSPGGSTDTQYF
CDR3nt: TGTGCCAGCAGCTCCCCCGGGGGTAGCACAGATACGCAGTATTTT

abundance: -
j_gene: TRBJ2-4
d_gene: -
v_gene: TRBV28
CDR3aa: CASSLSTGFLAKNIQYF
CDR3nt: TGTGCCAGCAGTTTATCGACGGGGTTTCTAGCCAAAAACATTCAGTACTTC

abundance: -
j_gene: TRBJ1-4
d_gene: TRBD1
v_gene: TRBV10-3
CDR3aa: CAIRGTGSDEKLFF
CDR3nt: TGTGCCATCAGGGGGACAGGGTCGGATGAAAAACTGTTTTTT

abundance: -
j_gene: TRBJ2-1
d_gene: TRBD2
v_gene: TRBV3-1/TRBV3-2
CDR3aa: CASSQAGLAARNEQFF
CDR3nt: TGTGCCAGCAGCCAAGCGGGCCTAGCGGCTAGGAATGAGCAGTTCTTC

abundance: -
j_gene: TRBJ2-7
d_gene: TRBD1
v_gene: TRBV7-8
CDR3aa: CASSLGAGTGLREQYF
CDR3nt: TGTGCCAGCAGCTTAGGCGCCGGGACAGGGTTGAGGGAGCAGTACTTC

abundance: -
j_gene: TRBJ1-6
d_gene: -
v_gene: TRBV30
CDR3aa: CAWSGAVAYNSPLHF
CDR3nt: TGTGCCTGGAGCGGAGCCGTAGCCTATAATTCACCCCTCCACTTT

abundance: -
j_gene: TRBJ1-2
d_gene: -
v_gene: TRBV28
CDR3aa: CASILSGGGYGYTF
CDR3nt: TGTGCCAGCATACTGTCGGGGGGTGGGTATGGCTACACCTTC

abundance: few
j_gene: TRBJ1-6
d_gene: -
v_gene: TRBV4-3
CDR3aa: CASSQELQLNSPLHF
CDR3nt: TGCGCCAGCAGCCAAGAATTACAGCTTAATTCACCCCTCCACTTT

abundance: -
j_gene: TRBJ2-1
d_gene: TRBD2
v_gene: TRBV5-6
CDR3aa: CASSRVAGGHEQFF
CDR3nt: TGTGCCAGCAGCCGCGTAGCGGGGGGGCATGAGCAGTTCTTC

abundance: -
j_gene: TRBJ2-1
d_gene: -
v_gene: TRBV19
CDR3aa: CASSSGPNYNEQFF
CDR3nt: TGTGCCAGCTCAAGCGGGCCTAACTACAATGAGCAGTTCTTC

abundance: -
j_gene: TRBJ2-1
d_gene: TRBD2
v_gene: TRBV28
CDR3aa: CASSLWGTTNYNEQFF
CDR3nt: TGTGCCAGCAGTTTATGGGGGACTACAAACTACAATGAGCAGTTCTTC

abundance: once
j_gene: TRBJ2-5
d_gene: TRBD2
v_gene: TRBV6-2/TRBV6-3
CDR3aa: CASSYARSRGETQYF
CDR3nt: TGTGCCAGCAGTTACGCGAGGTCGCGGGGGGAGACCCAGTACTTC

abundance: -
j_gene: TRBJ2-1
d_gene: TRBD2
v_gene: TRBV4-1
CDR3aa: CASSPGLTTDGVEQFF
CDR3nt: TGCGCCAGCAGCCCGGGACTAACGACAGACGGGGTTGAGCAGTTCTTC

abundance: -
j_gene: TRBJ2-1
d_gene: -
v_gene: TRBV6-6
CDR3aa: CASSYSAYNEQFF
CDR3nt: TGTGCCAGCAGTTACTCGGCATACAATGAGCAGTTCTTC

abundance: -
j_gene: TRBJ2-2
d_gene: -
v_gene: TRBV4-1
CDR3aa: CASSPQGNTGELFF
CDR3nt: TGCGCCAGCAGCCCCCAGGGGAACACCGGGGAGCTGTTTTTT

abundance: few
j_gene: TRBJ1-3
d_gene: -
v_gene: TRBV15
CDR3aa: CATSEDSGNTIYF
CDR3nt: TGTGCCACCTCCGAGGACTCTGGAAACACCATATATTTT

abundance: -
j_gene: TRBJ2-7
d_gene: TRBD1
v_gene: TRBV5-8
CDR3aa: CASRKLGQGLRAYEQYF
CDR3nt: TGTGCCAGCAGAAAATTAGGACAGGGGTTAAGGGCCTACGAGCAGTACTTC